One and the same sample provided the 23 T cell receptor beta chains below, sequenced in a study of blood T cell repertoires in COVID-19. Measured with immunoSEQ multiplex PCR; TCRdb has only the in-frame clones, and not every one. The sample shows nearly 200,000 clones, approximately 87% of them seen only once. The specimen was peripheral blood. These receptors were taken from a woman aged 70 to 79 with acute or convalescent COVID-19.

The J gene is TRBJ2-2, the V gene TRBV7-2; 8 bases fit TRBD2. This CDR3 region has 15 residues. The V gene end was trimmed by 2 bases and the J gene end by 6 bases; junction bases not matched to a gene: 5. Germline V gene data show CDR1 as SGHTA and CDR2 as FQGNSA. CDR3 sequence (DNA): TGTGCCAGCAGCTTACTTTTGACTAGCGCCGGGGAGCTGTTTTTT. Translated, it gives CASSLLLTSAGELFF.

The chain links TRBV2 to TRBJ1-5, with TRBD1 identical over 9 bases. Trimming at V came to 5 bases and at J to 4 bases, leaving 3 bases not matched to a gene. This CDR3 is built from 14 residues. Germline assignment: CDR1 SNHLY and CDR2 FYNNEI. This CDR3 is CASSWTGENQPQHF. In nucleotides, the CDR3 is TGTGCCAGCAGTTGGACAGGGGAGAATCAGCCCCAGCATTTT.

The chain uses TRBV10-2 and TRBJ2-7; the match to TRBD1 covers 8 bases. Germline CDR1 and CDR2: WSHSY and SAAADI. The ends lost 2 bases at V and 6 bases at J; junction bases unmatched: 3. The CDR3 is 13 residues long. The DNA for the CDR3 is TGCGCCAGCAGTGAGCCAGGACAGGGCGAGCAGTACTTC. This gives the protein CASSEPGQGEQYF.

V gene TRBV5-1 combines with J gene TRBJ2-5; maybe TRBD2 (6 bases). The CDR3 covers 13 residues. Germline V lookup: CDR1 SGHRS, CDR2 YFSETQ. The germline V and J ends were trimmed by 6 bases and 4 bases, with 13 bases remaining between them. The CDR3 region has the DNA TGCGCCAGCACACTGGAGGGAGGAGAGACCCAGTACTTC. This sequence encodes CASTLEGGETQYF.

The chain has TRBV5-1 and TRBJ1-3; TRBD1 might be the D (6 bases). V lost 4 bases to trimming and J lost 4 bases, with 18 bases between them. The CDR3 consists of 16 residues. Germline V gene lookup returns CDR1 SGHRS and CDR2 YFSETQ. The CDR3 region is CASSLTGPLWGNTIYF. CDR3 sequence (DNA): TGCGCCAGCAGCCTGACAGGACCGCTCTGGGGAAACACCATATATTTT.

This chain connects TRBV6-5 to TRBJ2-5; tentatively, D is TRBD2 (6 bases). CDR1 MNHEY and CDR2 SVGAGI come from the germline V gene. V shed 2 bases and J shed 1 base, with 11 bases lying between them. The CDR3 runs to 15 residues. The CDR3 region is CASSYQGLFQETQYF. CDR3 in DNA: TGTGCCAGCAGTTACCAGGGACTGTTCCAAGAGACCCAGTACTTC.

Concerning this clone itself: The same CDR3 is also encoded by other DNA sequences in this sample. The rearrangement joins TRBV27 to TRBJ2-1; TRBD2 matches at 13 bases. CDR1 is MNHEY and CDR2 is SMNVEV in the germline V gene (reference sequence). Trimming took 3 bases from V and 8 from J; bases not matched to a gene: 4. This CDR3 contains 15 residues. DNA of the CDR3: TGTGCCAGCAGTTTTAGACTAGCGGGGGGAGATGAGCAGTTCTTC. Amino acid sequence: CASSFRLAGGDEQFF.

The CDR3 DNA is TGTGCCAGCAGCCCCCCCGGCCGGGGGACCCAGTACTTC. It yields the protein CASSPPGRGTQYF. The gene calls are TRBV6-5 and TRBJ2-5, with D possibly TRBD2 on 5 matching bases. The CDR3 runs 13 residues. From germline, CDR1 is MNHEY and CDR2 SVGAGI. The V end was cut by 6 bases, the J end by 7 bases, with 15 bases between.

This clone is medium-sized. The genes are TRBV5-4 and TRBJ1-2; a possible D gene is TRBD1 (6 bases). Germline CDR1 reads SGHNT; CDR2 reads YYREEE (reference sequence). The germline V and J ends were trimmed by 0 bases and 6 bases, with 9 bases remaining between them. The CDR3 has 13 residues. The CDR3 region has the DNA TGTGCCAGCAGCTTGGCAGGGGTTAATGGCTACACCTTC. Its protein product is CASSLAGVNGYTF.

The chain links TRBV7-2 to TRBJ2-7; 7 bases map to TRBD2. Germline CDR1 and CDR2: SGHTA and FQGNSA. The CDR3 contains 14 residues. Losses at the gene ends were 3 bases for V and 0 bases for J; bases not matched to a gene: 2. The CDR3 coding sequence is TGTGCCAGCAGCTTCGGCGGGGGCTCCTACGAGCAGTACTTC. Translated, it gives CASSFGGGSYEQYF. Using reference TRBV7-2 and TRBJ2-7 for the parts outside the CDR3, the full variable domain is GAGVSQSPSNKVTEKGKDVELRCDPISGHTALYWYRQSLGQGLEFLIYFQGNSAPDKSGLPSDRFSAERTGGSVSTLTIQRTQQEDSAVYLCASSFGGGSYEQYFGPGTRLTVT.

This clone was recorded once. The genes are TRBV5-4 and TRBJ2-3, with D possibly matching TRBD2 (6 bases). The V gene lost 4 bases and the J gene lost 2 bases, with 14 bases spanning the gap. The germline V gene encodes CDR1 SGHNT and CDR2 YYREEE (reference sequence). CDR3 size: 15 residues. CDR3 region: CASSPGTSITDTQYF. DNA of the CDR3: TGTGCCAGCAGCCCCGGGACTTCCATCACAGATACGCAGTATTTT.

The CDR3 here is CASSSTTGANVLTF. The CDR3 DNA is TGTGCCAGCAGTTCTACTACTGGGGCCAACGTCCTGACTTTC. The chain employs TRBV6-6 and TRBJ2-6; D uncertain. Deletions cut 4 bases from V and 2 bases from J, with 6 bases between. The CDR3 extends over 14 amino acids. Germline CDR1 reads MNHNY; CDR2 reads SVGAGI (reference sequence).

In regard to this clone: Different DNA sequences within this sample yield the same CDR3. The V gene is TRBV7-2, the J gene TRBJ2-3; 7 bases are a match to TRBD2. CDR3 length equals 16 residues. Germline V CDR1 and CDR2: SGHTA, FQGNSA. Germline trimming cut 1 base from V and 4 bases from J; bases unmatched to any gene: 8. The CDR3 coding sequence is TGTGCCAGCAGCTTAGGCGCGGGAGTGGGGGCAGATACGCAGTATTTT. It translates to CASSLGAGVGADTQYF. Variable domain in full (rest from reference TRBV7-2 and TRBJ2-3): GAGVSQSPSNKVTEKGKDVELRCDPISGHTALYWYRQSLGQGLEFLIYFQGNSAPDKSGLPSDRFSAERTGGSVSTLTIQRTQQEDSAVYLCASSLGAGVGADTQYFGPGTRLTVL.

This chain links TRBV5-4 with TRBJ2-7, with D perhaps TRBD1 (6 bases). Germline CDR1 reads SGHNT; CDR2 reads YYREEE (reference sequence). Trimming stripped 5 bases from V and 0 bases from J, with 15 bases between. The CDR3 sequence is 15 residues long. CDR3 coding DNA: TGTGCCAGCAGTCCGGGCACAGGGAGCTCCTACGAGCAGTACTTC. Protein product: CASSPGTGSSYEQYF.

This clone has just one count. V usage is TRBV30 and J usage is TRBJ1-5, with TRBD1 as a possible D gene (6 bases). The germline V gene encodes CDR1 GTSNPN and CDR2 SVGIG (reference sequence). The V gene lost 2 bases and the J gene lost 5 bases, with 10 bases spanning the gap. The CDR3 contains 13 residues. The CDR3 is CAWSWQGYQPQHF. The CDR3 DNA reads TGTGCCTGGAGTTGGCAGGGGTATCAGCCCCAGCATTTT.

J is TRBJ2-3 and V is TRBV10-3; D not resolved. The CDR3 spans 14 residues. CDR1 and CDR2 from the germline V gene are ENHRY and SYGVKD. V dropped 4 bases and J dropped 1 base, with 9 bases sitting between them. The CDR3, as DNA: TGTGCCATCAGTGGAGGAGCGCGCACAGATACGCAGTATTTT. It is translated as CAISGGARTDTQYF.

This chain connects TRBV3-1 (or the pseudogene TRBV3-2) to TRBJ1-3, with TRBD1 matching 7 bases. V lost 4 bases and J lost 9; bases outside the gene matches: 9. Germline assignment: CDR1 LGHDT and CDR2 YNNKEL (reference sequence). CDR3 size: 14 residues. CDR3: CASSRNEGAGTIYF. The CDR3, as DNA: TGTGCCAGCAGCCGGAATGAGGGGGCGGGCACCATATATTTT.

The chain joins TRBV28 to TRBJ2-1, with 11 bases identical to TRBD2. The trim removed 3 bases at V and 6 bases at J, leaving 4 bases unmatched. This CDR3 is 15 amino acids long. Germline values: CDR1 MDHEN, CDR2 SYDVKM. The chain's CDR3 is CASSFGLAGGNEQFF. The CDR3 region has the DNA TGTGCCAGCAGTTTCGGGCTAGCGGGAGGCAATGAGCAGTTCTTC.

The rearrangement links TRBV28 to TRBJ2-7; TRBD2 is a possible D gene (5 bases). CDR1 is MDHEN and CDR2 is SYDVKM in the germline V gene. The V gene lost 7 bases and the J gene lost 3 bases, with 13 bases spanning the gap. The CDR3 is 13 amino acids. CDR3 nucleotide sequence: TGTGCCAGCAATTCTGGCCGGGGCTACGAGCAGTACTTC. Its protein is CASNSGRGYEQYF.

The V call is TRBV11-3, the J call TRBJ2-3; 8 bases align to TRBD1. With 3 bases clipped from V and 5 bases from J, the junction kept 19 bases outside the gene matches. CDR1 and CDR2 (germline): SGHNT, YENEEA. The CDR3 spans 19 residues. In DNA, the CDR3 is TGTGCCAGCAGCTTTACCCGGAAGACAGGGGTGAAAGTCAGAGATACGCAGTATTTT. Translated, it gives CASSFTRKTGVKVRDTQYF.

The rearrangement joins TRBV18 to TRBJ2-7; 13 bases agree with TRBD2. Per the germline V gene, CDR1 is KGHSH and CDR2 is LQKENI. V gave up 4 bases and J gave up 3 bases; unmatched junction bases: 3. The CDR3 length is 15 residues. CDR3 amino acids: CASSQTSGGIYEQYF. CDR3 coding DNA: TGTGCCAGCTCACAGACTAGCGGGGGGATCTACGAGCAGTACTTC.

V is TRBV18 and J is TRBJ1-2; a weak D match, TRBD1 (6 bases). The CDR3 totals 14 residues. CDR1 and CDR2 from the germline V gene are KGHSH and LQKENI. V was cut by 5 bases and J by 0 bases, with 10 bases left in between. CDR3: CASSDRDTNYGYTF. Written as DNA, the CDR3 is TGTGCCAGCTCAGATCGGGACACTAACTATGGCTACACCTTC.

The chain has TRBV7-2 and TRBJ2-7; 8 nucleotides agree with TRBD2. The germline V gene encodes CDR1 SGHTA and CDR2 FQGNSA. The CDR3 spans 15 residues. Trimming at V came to 4 bases and at J to 2 bases, leaving 7 bases not matched to a gene. The CDR3 DNA follows: TGTGCCAGCAGCTCCCCGGGACTAGGGACCTACGAGCAGTACTTC. It codes for CASSSPGLGTYEQYF.